A single sample is the source of the 9 T cell receptor beta chains below, sequenced in a study of T cells after yellow fever vaccination. A single record per CDR3 protein comes from TCRdb applying MiXCR to the 5' RACE reads. The sample includes around 150,000 distinct CDR3 sequences, approximately 6.8% of them seen just once. The source material was CD4+ T cells sorted from PBMCs, sampled 4 to 6 days after the first yellow fever vaccination. Receptors originate from a man aged 18 to 30 who received the YFV17D yellow fever vaccine.

This clonotype was counted many times. J is TRBJ1-5 and V is TRBV24-1; perhaps TRBD1 as D (6 bases). This CDR3 contains 20 residues. Germline V gene lookup returns CDR1 KGHDR and CDR2 SFDVKD. V was trimmed by 8 bases and J by 5 bases, leaving 33 bases between them. As DNA, the CDR3 is TGTGCCACCACCAATGGTCCTCGAGGGGGAGGTCAAACGGGATATCAGCCCCAGCATTTT. Amino acids: CATTNGPRGGGQTGYQPQHF.

The V and J genes are TRBV7-9 and TRBJ1-1; weak D call: TRBD1 (5 bases). Trimming pared 5 bases from V and 5 bases from J, leaving 21 bases between. Germline V lookup: CDR1 SEHNR, CDR2 FQNEAQ (reference sequence). The CDR3 extends over 16 amino acids. The CDR3 here is CASSGGVERAGTEAFF. The CDR3 region has the DNA TGTGCCAGCAGCGGGGGGGTGGAGAGGGCCGGGACTGAAGCTTTCTTT.

This chain connects TRBV4-1 to TRBJ1-5; tentative D call: TRBD1 (6 bases). Germline CDR1 reads MGHRA; CDR2 reads YSYEKL. V gave up 0 bases and J gave up 11 bases, with 23 bases separating them. CDR3 size: 17 residues. As DNA, the CDR3 is TGCGCCAGCAGCCAAGAAGGGGGTCAGACTTCCTTTGGGGCCCAGCATTTT. The encoded protein is CASSQEGGQTSFGAQHF.

This clonotype was detected only a few times. This sequence joins TRBV18 and TRBJ2-3; TRBD2 is a possible D gene (6 bases). Trimming stripped 2 bases from V and 0 bases from J, with 12 bases between. The CDR3 is 16 amino acids. Germline CDR1 KGHSH, CDR2 LQKENI. CDR3 sequence reads: CASSPWPGRSTDTQYF. The DNA for the CDR3 is TGTGCCAGCTCACCATGGCCAGGGAGGAGCACAGATACGCAGTATTTT.

This clonotype has more than one count but fewer than ten. The chain couples TRBV20-1 to TRBJ2-3, with unresolved D. The V and J ends lost 5 bases and 0 bases respectively, with 15 bases between them. Germline CDR1 DFQATT, CDR2 SNEGSKA (reference sequence). This CDR3 contains 15 residues. CDR3 amino acids: CSAPTPGLSTDTQYF. As DNA, the CDR3 is TGCAGTGCTCCCACCCCCGGCTTAAGCACAGATACGCAGTATTTT.

In this sample, this clonotype turned up many times. The chain joins TRBV27 to TRBJ1-6; D unclear. V lost 6 bases to trimming and J lost 1 base, with 13 bases between them. The CDR3 is made up of 16 amino acids. Germline V gene sequence: CDR1 MNHEY, CDR2 SMNVEV (reference sequence). This chain's CDR3 is CASRRTVGSYNSPLHF. The DNA for the CDR3 is TGTGCCAGCAGAAGGACCGTCGGATCCTATAATTCACCCCTCCACTTT.

This clonotype was counted only a few times. This chain uses TRBV7-9 with TRBJ2-7, with 7 bases fitting TRBD1. Germline V gene lookup returns CDR1 SEHNR and CDR2 FQNEAQ (reference sequence). The CDR3 has 14 residues. V was clipped by 2 bases and J by 12 bases; unmatched bases: 13. The CDR3 DNA sequence: TGTGCCAGCAGCTTATCCGGGACAGCACCTGGATGGTACGTC. It codes for CASSLSGTAPGWYV.

This clonotype was recorded at least ten times. The gene calls are TRBV12-3 or TRBV12-4 and TRBJ2-1, with D perhaps TRBD2 (5 bases). The length of the CDR3 is 12 residues. The germline V and J ends were trimmed by 4 bases and 7 bases, with 8 bases remaining between them. The CDR3 here is CASSSGWNEQFF. CDR3 nucleotides: TGTGCCAGCAGTTCGGGGTGGAATGAGCAGTTCTTC.

J is TRBJ2-2 and V is TRBV11-1; TRBD2 matches 13 bases. This CDR3 region has 20 residues. CDR1 is SGHAT and CDR2 is FQDESV in the germline V gene (reference sequence). V shed 3 bases, J shed 5 bases, and the junction held 15 bases outside the gene matches. CDR3 loop: CASSLLFGLAGELRTGELFF. The CDR3 DNA is TGTGCCAGCAGCTTGTTGTTCGGACTAGCGGGGGAGCTCCGGACCGGGGAGCTGTTTTTT.